Listed here are 9 T cell receptor beta chains from one sample, sequenced in a study of shared clonotypes between healthy human individuals. Clones were sequenced by immunoSEQ multiplex PCR, and TCRdb holds only the in-frame ones, with some missing. The sample has some 740,000 clones, 85% to 95% seen once; the top ten hold around 24%. Naive CD8 cells, CD45RO-negative and positively selected for CCR7, excluded terminally differentiated effector memory CD45RA+ cells. Sequenced sample: naive CD8+ T cells sorted from blood. These receptors all stem from a man under 40 in good health.

In this sample, this clone turned up once. This sample includes further DNA sequences coding for the same CDR3. The V call is TRBV19, the J call TRBJ2-1, with 10 bases matching TRBD2. The germline V gene encodes CDR1 LNHDA and CDR2 SQIVND (reference sequence). V shed 6 bases and J 3 bases; nucleotides not matched to a gene: 5. This CDR3 is built from 15 residues. In DNA form, the CDR3 reads TGTGCCAGTAGCAGGACTAGCGGAAGCTACAATGAGCAGTTCTTC. Translating it yields CASSRTSGSYNEQFF.

In this sample, this clone turned up a few times. Other DNA sequences from this sample encode an identical CDR3 as well. The rearrangement uses TRBV7-9 and TRBJ1-5, with D unresolved. This CDR3 spans 12 amino acids. The V and J ends lost 5 bases and 2 bases respectively, with 4 bases between them. The germline V gene has CDR1 SEHNR and CDR2 FQNEAQ (reference sequence). The CDR3: CASSPGNQPQHF. CDR3 nucleotides: TGTGCCAGCAGCCCCGGCAATCAGCCCCAGCATTTT.

The chain joins TRBV12-5 to TRBJ2-3, with 9 bases matching TRBD1. Germline V CDR1 and CDR2: LGHNT, FRNRAP. This CDR3 spans 13 amino acids. Trimming at V came to 2 bases and at J to 12 bases, leaving 6 bases not matched to a gene. Here the CDR3 DNA reads TGTGCTAGTGGTTTGCCAGAACAGGGGGCTCAGTATTTT. Encoded protein: CASGLPEQGAQYF.

The rearrangement uses TRBV29-1 and TRBJ2-2, with D unclear. Looked up from germline, CDR1 is SQVTM and CDR2 is ANQGSEA. Trimming removed 1 base at V and 1 base at J, with 7 bases between. The CDR3 sequence is 14 residues long. The CDR3 DNA is TGCAGCGTTGAAGGTGCACGGAACACCGGGGAGCTGTTTTTT. Encoded protein: CSVEGARNTGELFF.

V is TRBV19 and J is TRBJ2-1; 8 bases line up with TRBD1. V lost 8 bases, J lost 8 bases, and 2 bases stayed unmatched. Germline V gene sequence: CDR1 LNHDA, CDR2 SQIVND (reference sequence). The CDR3 contains 11 residues. Written as DNA, the CDR3 is TGTGCCAGTGGACAGGGTCATGAGCAGTTCTTC. Its protein product is CASGQGHEQFF.

As regards this clone: This CDR3 is also generated by other DNA sequences in the sample. This rearrangement joins TRBV7-9 to TRBJ2-2; no firm D call. The CDR3 runs to 11 residues. CDR1 is SEHNR, CDR2 FQNEAQ, per germline (reference sequence). Trimming removed 5 bases at V and 4 bases at J, with 2 bases between. CDR3 sequence reads: CASSPTGELFF. CDR3 sequence (DNA): TGTGCCAGCAGCCCCACCGGGGAGCTGTTTTTT. The full variable domain, completed using reference TRBV7-9 and TRBJ2-2, is DTGVSQNPRHKITKRGQNVTFRCDPISEHNRLYWYRQTLGQGPEFLTYFQNEAQLEKSRLLSDRFSAERPKGSFSTLEIQRTEQGDSAMYLCASSPTGELFFGEGSRLTVL.

V and J are TRBV5-1 and TRBJ2-1; 11 nucleotides agree with TRBD2. CDR1 SGHRS and CDR2 YFSETQ come from the germline V gene. The CDR3 runs 18 residues. V trimming: 2 bases; J trimming: 2 bases; junction bases outside the gene matches: 9. The CDR3 loop reads CASSFSRGLADTYNEQFF. For the CDR3, the DNA is TGCGCCAGCAGCTTCAGTAGGGGACTAGCGGATACCTACAATGAGCAGTTCTTC.

The CDR3 DNA sequence: TGTGCCAGCAGTTTATCCCGCGGGACAGTATACAATGAGCAGTTCTTC. Translated, it gives CASSLSRGTVYNEQFF. This chain links TRBV27 with TRBJ2-1; tentatively, D is TRBD1 (7 bases). Germline-derived CDR1 and CDR2 are MNHEY and SMNVEV (reference sequence). This CDR3 has 16 amino acids. V lost 0 bases to trimming and J lost 4 bases, with 13 bases between them.

The chain carries TRBV7-9 and TRBJ1-5; 9 bases are a match to TRBD1. V shed 4 bases and J 6 bases; nucleotides not matched to a gene: 13. Per the germline V gene, CDR1 is SEHNR and CDR2 is FQNEAQ (reference sequence). The CDR3 is made up of 17 amino acids. CDR3: CASSYNPRTGESQPQHF. For the CDR3, the DNA is TGTGCCAGCAGCTACAACCCGCGGACAGGGGAGAGTCAGCCCCAGCATTTT.